One and the same sample provided the 8 T cell receptor beta chains below, sequenced in a study of OX40 agonist ivuxolimab in advanced cancers. Measured with immunoSEQ multiplex PCR; TCRdb has only the in-frame clones, and not every one. The table has 90,000 to 95,000 clones, about 90% seen once; the top ten hold about 4.5%. Sequenced here: CD4+ or CD8+ T cells sorted from blood, sampled in a trial of the OX40 agonist ivuxolimab. Receptors were obtained from an adult with an advanced solid tumor such as melanoma, head and neck, liver or kidney cancer.

This chain connects TRBV7-9 to TRBJ2-1; D not resolved. With 5 bases removed from V and 2 bases from J, the gap between germline ends came to 16 bases. Germline lookup yields CDR1 SEHNR and CDR2 FQNEAQ (reference sequence). The CDR3 is 16 amino acids. The CDR3 DNA reads as TGTGCCAGCAGCCTCCTCTCCGGGTTGACCTACAATGAGCAGTTCTTC. This encodes CASSLLSGLTYNEQFF.

The CDR3 loop reads CASSEGLTGNTIYF. The CDR3 nucleotides read TGTGCCAGCAGTGAAGGGCTTACTGGAAACACCATATATTTT. The chain is built from TRBV2 and TRBJ1-3; unclear D gene. There are 14 residues in the CDR3. Between the trimmed V and J ends, which lost 1 base and 2 bases, there was a span of 6 bases. Germline CDR1 is SNHLY and CDR2 is FYNNEI.

This clone was seen a handful of times. The chain is built from TRBV6-5 and TRBJ1-4; possibly TRBD1 for D (6 bases). The V gene lost 5 bases and the J gene lost 5 bases, with 9 bases spanning the gap. CDR3 length: 13 residues. Germline CDR1 MNHEY, CDR2 SVGAGI. CDR3 loop: CASSLQGNEKLFF. The CDR3 DNA is TGTGCCAGCAGTCTACAGGGAAATGAAAAACTGTTTTTT.

This chain links TRBV11-3 with TRBJ2-1; TRBD2 might be the D (5 bases). This CDR3 has 14 residues. V lost 2 bases to trimming and J lost 6 bases, with 11 bases between them. Germline CDR1 reads SGHNT; CDR2 reads YENEEA. The CDR3 reads CASSLHRGSNEQFF. The CDR3 DNA reads as TGTGCCAGCAGCTTACATCGGGGTAGCAATGAGCAGTTCTTC.

CDR3 in amino acids: CASSPSVAGTGELFF. DNA of the CDR3: TGCGCCAGCAGCCCATCAGTCGCAGGCACCGGGGAGCTGTTTTTT. The chain combines TRBV5-1 with TRBJ2-2, with no clear D. Germline assignment: CDR1 SGHRS and CDR2 YFSETQ. V was cut by 4 bases and J by 4 bases, with 14 bases left in between. The CDR3 loop spans 15 amino acids. Together with reference TRBV5-1 and TRBJ2-2, the CDR3 gives the full variable domain: KAGVTQTPRYLIKTRGQQVTLSCSPISGHRSVSWYQQTPGQGLQFLFEYFSETQRNKGNFPGRFSGRQFSNSRSEMNVSTLELGDSALYLCASSPSVAGTGELFFGEGSRLTVL.

This chain links TRBV11-2 with TRBJ2-7; possible D gene TRBD1, 6 bases. This CDR3 region has 15 residues. V gave up 5 bases and J gave up 2 bases, with 16 bases separating them. In germline, CDR1 is SGHAT, CDR2 FQNNGV. In DNA, the CDR3 is TGTGCCAGCAGCCACACAACAGGGATGACCTACGAGCAGTACTTC. Its protein is CASSHTTGMTYEQYF. Supplemented by reference TRBV11-2 and TRBJ2-7, the full variable domain reads EAGVAQSPRYKIIEKRQSVAFWCNPISGHATLYWYQQILGQGPKLLIQFQNNGVVDDSQLPKDRFSAERLKGVDSTLKIQPAKLEDSAVYLCASSHTTGMTYEQYFGPGTRLTVT.

The V call is TRBV28, the J call TRBJ2-7, with 7 bases matching TRBD1. The CDR3 has 13 residues. CDR1 is MDHEN, CDR2 SYDVKM, per germline. Trimming cost V 5 bases and J 4 bases; bases outside gene matches: 5. The CDR3 is CASSVTGEYEQYF. The CDR3 region has the DNA TGTGCCAGCAGTGTAACAGGGGAATACGAGCAGTACTTC.

This clone was counted a few times. The chain has TRBV28 and TRBJ2-2; TRBD1 matches at 7 bases. Germline CDR1 is MDHEN and CDR2 is SYDVKM. The CDR3 has 17 amino acids. V was clipped by 2 bases and J by 1 base; unmatched bases: 7. The DNA of the CDR3 is TGTGCCAGCAGTTTAAGAAGACAGGGTAGGAACACCGGGGAGCTGTTTTTT. This codes for CASSLRRQGRNTGELFF. Full variable domain (rest looked up from reference TRBV28 and TRBJ2-2): DVKVTQSSRYLVKRTGEKVFLECVQDMDHENMFWYRQDPGLGLRLIYFSYDVKMKEKGDIPEGYSVSREKKERFSLILESASTNQTSMYLCASSLRRQGRNTGELFFGEGSRLTVL.